The sequence of this T cell receptor (beta chain) was determined in a study of shared clonotypes between healthy human individuals. V shed 4 bases and J 2 bases; nucleotides not matched to a gene: 9. This CDR3 has 17 amino acids. The germline gives CDR1 MNHEY, CDR2 SMNVEV (reference sequence). Method: immunoSEQ multiplex PCR; TCRdb's copy keeps in-frame clones and lacks some. Of a few million clones in the sample, 93% are singletons; the top ten hold approximately 0.4%. Sequenced sample: naive CD4+ T cells from PBMCs. Noted subset: CD45RA+ positively selected. This TCR was sampled from a man aged 18 to 35 in good health. Some clones in this sample may be carry-over from other donors' samples. V usage is TRBV27 and J usage is TRBJ2-1; TRBD2 matches at 9 bases. CDR3 protein: CASSSLRTSETYNEQFF. CDR3 coding DNA: TGTGCCAGCAGTTCCCTAAGGACTAGCGAGACCTACAATGAGCAGTTCTTC.